Presented here are 21 T cell receptor beta chains from one specimen sequenced in a study of cytotoxic CD8 clonotypes in ibrutinib-treated CLL. Some clones are missing from TCRdb's copy, which holds only in-frame ones; the method was immunoSEQ multiplex PCR. The data show 160,000 or so clones, 70% to 85% seen once. Material: PBMCs, obtained after 12 months of ibrutinib treatment. These receptors all come from a human donor with chronic lymphocytic leukemia.

The chain joins TRBV18 to TRBJ2-7, with 13 positions matching TRBD2. The CDR3 spans 15 residues. The V gene's germline CDR1 is KGHSH and CDR2 LQKENI. J was trimmed by 2 bases and V by 2 bases; bases with no gene match: 0. The CDR3 DNA reads TGTGCCAGCTCACCAGGGACTAGCGGGGCCTACGAGCAGTACTTC. This encodes CASSPGTSGAYEQYF.

The gene calls are TRBV5-1 and TRBJ2-5; the match to TRBD2 covers 13 bases. The CDR3 totals 17 residues. Trimming removed 3 bases from V and 2 bases from J; junction bases left unmatched: 7. Germline CDR1 SGHRS, CDR2 YFSETQ. CDR3 residues: CASSSGTSGDRQETQYF. The CDR3 DNA sequence: TGCGCCAGCAGCTCGGGGACTAGCGGGGACCGACAAGAGACCCAGTACTTC.

The chain links TRBV5-8 to TRBJ1-1; unclear D gene. Germline V gene sequence: CDR1 SGHTS, CDR2 YDEGEE. The CDR3 extends over 12 amino acids. With 1 base removed from V and 8 bases from J, the gap between germline ends came to 9 bases. The CDR3 region is CASSLNVGEAFF. The CDR3 coding sequence is TGTGCCAGCAGCTTGAACGTAGGAGAAGCTTTCTTT.

This clone was picked up a small number of times. The chain joins TRBV4-1 to TRBJ2-1, with D possibly TRBD2 on 6 matching bases. The CDR3 runs 15 residues. From germline, CDR1 is MGHRA and CDR2 YSYEKL. Between the trimmed V and J ends, which lost 4 bases and 3 bases, there was a span of 13 bases. The CDR3 loop reads CASSPSRLDYNEQFF. In DNA, the CDR3 is TGCGCCAGCAGCCCATCGAGACTAGACTACAATGAGCAGTTCTTC.

The chain carries TRBV7-3 and TRBJ1-3; 7 bases match TRBD1. Germline loops: CDR1 SGHTA, CDR2 FQGTGA. CDR3 size: 17 residues. V gave up 1 base and J gave up 0 bases; unmatched junction bases: 6. CDR3 sequence (DNA): TGTGCCAGCAGCTTAAACGGGAGGGGGCTCTCTGGAAACACCATATATTTT. Translation gives CASSLNGRGLSGNTIYF.

The chain couples TRBV28 to TRBJ1-4; weak D call: TRBD1 (6 bases). The CDR3 has 14 amino acids. V was cut by 5 bases and J by 4 bases, with 11 bases left in between. CDR1 MDHEN and CDR2 SYDVKM come from the germline V gene. The CDR3 here is CASSPTGLNEKLFF. CDR3 DNA: TGTGCCAGCAGTCCGACAGGTCTTAATGAAAAACTGTTTTTT.

V is TRBV6-1 and J is TRBJ1-3; D perhaps matches TRBD1 (5 bases). CDR3 length equals 16 residues. The germline V and J ends were trimmed by 3 bases and 2 bases, with 14 bases remaining between them. In germline, CDR1 is MNHNS, CDR2 SASEGT. CDR3 DNA sequence: TGTGCCAGCAGTGATTCAGGGTTAACGGCTGGAAACACCATATATTTT. This translates into CASSDSGLTAGNTIYF.

The V call is TRBV19, the J call TRBJ2-1; D not certain. CDR1 and CDR2 (germline): LNHDA, SQIVND (reference sequence). CDR3 length: 14 amino acids. V lost 6 bases and J lost 0, with 9 bases in between. The CDR3 spells CASRRASSYNEQFF. For the CDR3, the DNA is TGTGCCAGTAGACGGGCGAGCTCCTACAATGAGCAGTTCTTC. Full variable domain (rest looked up from reference TRBV19 and TRBJ2-1): DGGITQSPKYLFRKEGQNVTLSCEQNLNHDAMYWYRQDPGQGLRLIYYSQIVNDFQKGDIAEGYSVSREKKESFPLTVTSAQKNPTAFYLCASRRASSYNEQFFGPGTRLTVL.

This clone appeared once. The V and J genes are TRBV7-9 and TRBJ1-1, with D uncertain. The CDR3 loop spans 15 amino acids. In germline, CDR1 is SEHNR, CDR2 FQNEAQ (reference sequence). Trimming shortened V by 2 bases and J by 6 bases, and 16 bases separated the two germline ends. CDR3 DNA sequence: TGTGCCAGCAGCTTAAGCGGGTTTAGGAGCGCTGAAGCTTTCTTT. Amino acids: CASSLSGFRSAEAFF.

This clone was counted between two and nine times. The chain carries TRBV19 and TRBJ1-5, with 8 bases that match TRBD1. V was pared by 3 bases and J by 2 bases, with 0 bases of the junction left unmatched. This CDR3 comprises 14 residues. Germline values: CDR1 LNHDA, CDR2 SQIVND (reference sequence). The CDR3 nucleotides are TGTGCCAGTAGTATGGGACAGGGCAATCAGCCCCAGCATTTT. Its protein is CASSMGQGNQPQHF.

The chain recombines TRBV21-1 with TRBJ1-5; the table's TRBD1 call for D was not verified on the DNA. TRBV21-1 is marked as a pseudogene. The CDR3 contains 20 residues. DNA of the CDR3: TGTGCCAGCGCTGGGAGCCTGAGAGACAGGGCTGGATGTAGCAATCAGCCCCAGCATTTT. This sequence encodes CASAGSLRDRAGCSNQPQHF.

This clone was seen only a few times. The identical CDR3 is also encoded by other nucleotide sequences in the sample. The rearrangement uses TRBV6-5 and TRBJ1-2; possibly TRBD1 for D (6 bases). Deletions cut 2 bases from V and 4 bases from J, with 14 bases between. Germline values: CDR1 MNHEY, CDR2 SVGAGI. The CDR3 consists of 15 residues. Written as DNA, the CDR3 is TGTGCCAGCAGTTACCGGGCAGGGGCTAGCTATGGCTACACCTTC. Its protein product is CASSYRAGASYGYTF.

This clone was seen once. V usage is TRBV6-4 and J usage is TRBJ1-5; D unclear. Germline CDR1 and CDR2: MRHNA and SNTAGT. The CDR3 totals 15 residues. V gave up 5 bases and J gave up 0 bases, with 11 bases separating them. In DNA form, the CDR3 reads TGTGCCAGCAGTCCCACTTCTGGTAGCAATCAGCCCCAGCATTTT. Protein product: CASSPTSGSNQPQHF.

This clone occurred a few times. The rearrangement links TRBV5-6 to TRBJ1-2; 7 bases agree with TRBD1. The CDR3 is 14 amino acids. Germline CDR1 and CDR2: SGHDT and YYEEEE. V dropped 4 bases and J dropped 6; count of bases not matched to a gene: 9. The CDR3 is CASSGRTGEHGYTF. For the CDR3, the DNA is TGTGCCAGCAGCGGCCGCACAGGGGAGCATGGCTACACCTTC.

There are a few counts of this clone. J is TRBJ1-1 and V is TRBV18; D is ambiguous. Germline CDR1 KGHSH, CDR2 LQKENI. This CDR3 contains 13 residues. Trimming took 1 base from V and 1 from J, leaving 4 bases between them. CDR3 residues: CASSPQQNTEAFF. DNA for the CDR3: TGTGCCAGCTCACCACAGCAGAACACTGAAGCTTTCTTT.

This chain connects TRBV7-2 to TRBJ2-1; 12 nucleotides align to TRBD2. The CDR3 extends over 17 amino acids. Trimming took 7 bases from V and 0 from J; bases not matched to a gene: 7. From germline, CDR1 is SGHTA and CDR2 FQGNSA. CDR3 nucleotides: TGTGCCAGCAAATCGGCGACTAGCGGGAGCTCCTACAATGAGCAGTTCTTC. Translated, it gives CASKSATSGSSYNEQFF.

This chain joins TRBV19 and TRBJ2-7; 7 nucleotides align to TRBD1. CDR1 is LNHDA and CDR2 is SQIVND in the germline V gene (reference sequence). V was pared by 5 bases and J by 7 bases, with 8 bases of the junction left unmatched. This CDR3 spans 13 amino acids. The CDR3 spells CASSRTGGREQYF. The CDR3 DNA sequence: TGTGCCAGTAGTCGGACAGGTGGTAGGGAGCAGTACTTC.

This chain connects TRBV5-1 to TRBJ2-2, with D possibly being TRBD2 (5 bases). V lost 1 base and J 0 bases, leaving 10 bases between the germline ends. CDR3 length: 16 amino acids. Germline assignment: CDR1 SGHRS and CDR2 YFSETQ. The CDR3 region has the DNA TGCGCCAGCAGCTTGCAGGCGGACTCGAACACCGGGGAGCTGTTTTTT. Protein: CASSLQADSNTGELFF.

The gene calls are TRBV19 and TRBJ2-2, with D hard to call. Between the trimmed V and J ends, which lost 6 bases and 7 bases, there was a span of 18 bases. CDR1 and CDR2 (germline): LNHDA, SQIVND (reference sequence). The CDR3 spans 15 residues. The DNA for the CDR3 is TGTGCCAGTAGATCGGCCTCGTTTGGGTACGGGGAGCTGTTTTTT. Translating gives CASRSASFGYGELFF. Complete variable domain (other parts from reference TRBV19 and TRBJ2-2): DGGITQSPKYLFRKEGQNVTLSCEQNLNHDAMYWYRQDPGQGLRLIYYSQIVNDFQKGDIAEGYSVSREKKESFPLTVTSAQKNPTAFYLCASRSASFGYGELFFGEGSRLTVL.

About this clone: This sequence may be a read error, since a much larger clone differs from it by one base. This specimen includes other DNA sequences encoding the same CDR3. The chain links TRBV11-2 to TRBJ2-5; 8 positions match TRBD2. The junction had 10 bases not matched to a gene; V was cut back by 5 bases and J by 2 bases. The CDR3 has 16 residues. Germline loops: CDR1 SGHAT, CDR2 FQNNGV. Here the CDR3 DNA reads TGTGCCAGCAGCGTGGGGGCGGGGGGTATTCAAGAGACCCAGTACTTC. Translation gives CASSVGAGGIQETQYF.

This rearrangement joins TRBV7-3 to TRBJ2-5; the match to TRBD2 covers 8 bases. The CDR3 runs to 15 residues. Losses at the gene ends were 5 bases for V and 2 bases for J; bases not matched to a gene: 7. Germline V lookup: CDR1 SGHTA, CDR2 FQGTGA. CDR3 sequence reads: CASSPAGGRQETQYF. The CDR3 nucleotides are TGTGCCAGCAGCCCCGCGGGGGGTCGTCAAGAGACCCAGTACTTC. Full variable domain (outside the CDR3, taken from reference TRBV7-3 and TRBJ2-5): GAGVSQTPSNKVTEKGKYVELRCDPISGHTALYWYRQSLGQGPEFLIYFQGTGAADDSGLPNDRFFAVRPEGSVSTLKIQRTERGDSAVYLCASSPAGGRQETQYFGPGTRLLVL.